These 20 T cell receptor beta chains came from one sample sequenced in a study of blood T cell repertoires in COVID-19. This table comes from immunoSEQ multiplex PCR, and its TCRdb copy is limited to in-frame clones, with some not included. The sample has 250,000 to 300,000 clones, 87% seen once. Sequencing was done on a sample of peripheral blood. The receptors shown here come from a woman in her thirties or forties who had recovered from COVID-19.

V is TRBV21-1 and J is TRBJ1-3. TRBV21-1 is described as a pseudogene. The CDR3 spans 15 residues. The CDR3 spells CASRKAEGTGNTIYF. CDR3 DNA: TGTGCCAGCAGAAAAGCGGAGGGGACTGGAAACACCATATATTTT.

The rearrangement uses TRBV5-1 and TRBJ2-3; TRBD2 matches 13 bases. Germline trimming cut 1 base from V and 3 bases from J; bases unmatched to any gene: 5. Germline V gives CDR1 SGHRS, CDR2 YFSETQ. The CDR3 contains 17 residues. The CDR3 region is CASSLPGTSGVTDTQYF. The CDR3 DNA sequence: TGCGCCAGCAGCTTGCCCGGGACTAGCGGGGTAACAGATACGCAGTATTTT.

The chain uses TRBV3-1 (or the pseudogene TRBV3-2) and TRBJ2-3; 8 nucleotides line up with TRBD1. The germline gives CDR1 LGHDT, CDR2 YNNKEL (reference sequence). The trim removed 4 bases at V and 2 bases at J, leaving 5 bases unmatched. The CDR3 is made up of 15 amino acids. The CDR3 is CASSLPGQDTDTQYF. Written as DNA, the CDR3 is TGTGCCAGCAGCCTTCCGGGACAGGACACAGATACGCAGTATTTT.

The rearrangement uses TRBV5-8 and TRBJ2-1, with 9 bases lining up with TRBD1. This CDR3 is built from 16 residues. Losses at the gene ends were 5 bases for V and 0 bases for J; bases not matched to a gene: 6. In germline, CDR1 is SGHTS, CDR2 YDEGEE. The CDR3 reads CASSLLTGGSYNEQFF. As DNA, the CDR3 is TGTGCCAGCAGTCTTTTGACAGGGGGCTCCTACAATGAGCAGTTCTTC.

The chain couples TRBV7-8 to TRBJ1-2; 7 positions agree with TRBD1. Germline-derived CDR1 and CDR2 are SGHVS and FQNEAQ. The CDR3 spans 17 residues. The V and J ends lost 1 base and 2 bases, in that order; junction bases with no gene match: 10. CDR3: CASSLEVTDRTNYGYTF. In DNA, the CDR3 is TGTGCCAGCAGCTTAGAGGTCACGGACAGGACCAACTATGGCTACACCTTC.

This sequence joins TRBV5-5 and TRBJ2-5, with 9 bases identical to TRBD2. Looked up from germline, CDR1 is SGHKS and CDR2 is YYEKEE (reference sequence). With 4 bases clipped from V and 5 bases from J, the junction kept 9 bases outside the gene matches. CDR3 length: 15 residues. CDR3 nucleotide sequence: TGTGCCAGCAGCGGCCGCGGGACTAGCTGGGAGACCCAGTACTTC. Encoded protein: CASSGRGTSWETQYF.

CDR3 residues: CASSPRTTHNEQFF. CDR3 DNA sequence: TGCGCCAGCAGCCCCAGGACAACCCACAATGAGCAGTTCTTC. This chain uses TRBV5-1 with TRBJ2-1; possibly TRBD1 for D (5 bases). The germline CDR1 and CDR2 sequences are SGHRS and YFSETQ. V shed 4 bases and J shed 5 bases, with 13 bases lying between them. CDR3 length equals 14 residues.

This clone was observed a handful of times. The rearrangement links TRBV7-8 to TRBJ2-7; 7 bases are a match to TRBD2. CDR3 size: 14 residues. The J segment lost 2 bases and the V segment lost 3 bases, leaving 4 bases of the junction unmatched. Germline CDR1 SGHVS, CDR2 FQNEAQ. The CDR3 is CASSLGGDAYEQYF. The CDR3 DNA is TGTGCCAGCAGCTTGGGAGGGGACGCCTACGAGCAGTACTTC.

This rearrangement joins TRBV7-3 to TRBJ1-2; D gene ambiguous. The CDR3 sequence is 15 residues long. Between the trimmed V and J ends, which lost 0 bases and 2 bases, there was a span of 10 bases. Germline V gene lookup returns CDR1 SGHTA and CDR2 FQGTGA. The CDR3 DNA sequence: TGTGCCAGCAGCTTAACGGCACACGCAAACTATGGCTACACCTTC. Amino acids: CASSLTAHANYGYTF.

The chain carries TRBV19 and TRBJ1-4; D is unresolved. V lost 3 bases to trimming and J lost 11 bases, with 16 bases between them. This CDR3 comprises 14 residues. CDR1 and CDR2 from the germline V gene are LNHDA and SQIVND (reference sequence). The CDR3 protein is CASSIYEGPRKLFF. The CDR3 region has the DNA TGTGCCAGTAGTATTTATGAGGGCCCAAGGAAACTGTTTTTT.

The chain employs TRBV19 and TRBJ2-3; D possibly corresponds to TRBD2 (6 bases). This CDR3 spans 15 amino acids. The V end was cut by 5 bases, the J end by 2 bases, with 14 bases between. The V gene's germline CDR1 is LNHDA and CDR2 SQIVND (reference sequence). DNA of the CDR3: TGTGCCAGTAGTCCGGGGGACTCTTACACAGATACGCAGTATTTT. Protein product: CASSPGDSYTDTQYF.

The chain couples TRBV15 to TRBJ2-1; 9 bases are a match to TRBD2. The germline V gene encodes CDR1 LNHNV and CDR2 YYDKDF (reference sequence). Trimming cost V 5 bases and J 6 bases; bases outside gene matches: 8. This CDR3 is built from 15 residues. The CDR3 nucleotides are TGTGCCACCAGCCCCAGACTAGCGGCGTCCAATGAGCAGTTCTTC. Protein sequence: CATSPRLAASNEQFF.

The gene calls are TRBV21-1 and TRBJ2-3; the D call TRBD2 from the table was never checked on the DNA. TRBV21-1 is noted as a pseudogene. The CDR3 is 21 amino acids. The CDR3 DNA follows: TGTGCCAGCAGCCCCGCCGAGGACGGGGGGGCGGAGTTATTTAGAACAGATACGCAGTATTTT. This codes for CASSPAEDGGAELFRTDTQYF.

The chain carries TRBV14 and TRBJ2-2; TRBD2 aligns across 8 bases. This CDR3 is 14 amino acids long. The V gene end was trimmed by 3 bases and the J gene end by 6 bases; junction bases not matched to a gene: 3. Per germline, CDR1 SGHDN and CDR2 FVKESK. CDR3 loop: CASSQGLVPGELFF. The CDR3 DNA reads as TGTGCCAGCAGCCAGGGACTAGTTCCCGGGGAGCTGTTTTTT. Drawing the rest from reference TRBV14 and TRBJ2-2, the complete variable domain is EAGVTQFPSHSVIEKGQTVTLRCDPISGHDNLYWYRRVMGKEIKFLLHFVKESKQDESGMPNNRFLAERTGGTYSTLKVQPAELEDSGVYFCASSQGLVPGELFFGEGSRLTVL.

The chain employs TRBV4-1 and TRBJ1-2, with 10 bases fitting TRBD1. J was trimmed by 3 bases and V by 4 bases; bases with no gene match: 20. CDR1 and CDR2 (germline): MGHRA, YSYEKL. The CDR3 covers 20 residues. CDR3 residues: CASSLPPLRDRGQEDYGYTF. CDR3 in DNA: TGCGCCAGCAGCCTCCCTCCTCTCCGAGACAGGGGGCAAGAGGACTATGGCTACACCTTC.

The V call is TRBV19, the J call TRBJ2-7; a possible D gene is TRBD2 (6 bases). The CDR3 sequence is 14 residues long. Trimming took 5 bases from V and 2 from J, leaving 13 bases between them. Germline assignment: CDR1 LNHDA and CDR2 SQIVND (reference sequence). The CDR3 bases are TGTGCCAGTAGTCCGGACGGCGGGGCCTACGAGCAGTACTTC. Amino acid sequence: CASSPDGGAYEQYF.

This sequence joins TRBV5-1 and TRBJ1-2, with no clear D. Looked up from germline, CDR1 is SGHRS and CDR2 is YFSETQ. Trimming took 0 bases from V and 3 from J, leaving 6 bases between them. CDR3 length: 13 amino acids. The CDR3 DNA is TGCGCCAGCAGCTTGGACATCTACTATGGCTACACCTTC. Translated: CASSLDIYYGYTF.

The CDR3 loop reads CASSQWDTQKGCTF. DNA of the CDR3: TGTGCCAGCAGCCAATGGGACACCCAAAAAGGGTGCACCTTC. This chain links TRBV14 with TRBJ1-2; possibly TRBD1 for D (6 bases). Per the germline V gene, CDR1 is SGHDN and CDR2 is FVKESK. V dropped 2 bases and J dropped 13 bases, with 20 bases sitting between them. This CDR3 region has 14 residues.

V usage is TRBV2 and J usage is TRBJ2-4; 10 bases agree with TRBD2. V shed 4 bases, J shed 0 bases, and the junction held 9 bases outside the gene matches. Germline CDR1 is SNHLY and CDR2 is FYNNEI. This CDR3 spans 18 amino acids. The CDR3 nucleotides are TGTGCCAGCAGTGGAACCTATAGCGGGGGGATAGCCAAAAACATTCAGTACTTC. This codes for CASSGTYSGGIAKNIQYF.

V is TRBV19 and J is TRBJ1-2; TRBD1 might be the D (6 bases). Germline CDR1 LNHDA, CDR2 SQIVND (reference sequence). The V end lost 7 bases, the J end lost 4 bases, and 25 bases lay between the germline ends. The CDR3 contains 17 residues. Written as DNA, the CDR3 is TGTGCCAGTATTGCAATCGGGGGGCCCCATGCAAGCTATGGCTACACCTTC. This translates into CASIAIGGPHASYGYTF.